The source of this T cell receptor (beta chain) is a study of blood T cell repertoires in COVID-19. Overall study context: Donors in the United States, Italy and Spain gave samples during acute or convalescent COVID-19. T cells, B-cell-depleted T cells, or PBMCs supplied cDNA or gDNA.

This clone was counted between two and nine times. Under the authors' procedure: Amplification of reference gene primers provided the estimated nucleated cell counts. Sequencing was performed with immunoSEQ multiplex PCR; in TCRdb, only in-frame clones are kept and a portion is missing. The D gene and trimming were derived from the DNA, and the V and J assignments and clone size from that table. The sample has about 230,000 clones, roughly 84% seen once; the top ten hold about 0.93%. Specimen: peripheral blood. The source is a man between 40 and 49 years old with acute or convalescent COVID-19.

The CDR3 loop reads CASSLDRGYGYTF. The CDR3 DNA is TGTGCCAGCAGCTTAGACAGGGGCTATGGCTACACCTTC. V gene TRBV7-8 combines with J gene TRBJ1-2, with 7 bases matching TRBD1. This CDR3 contains 13 residues. The V gene's germline CDR1 is SGHVS and CDR2 FQNEAQ. V lost 1 base, J lost 4 bases, and 0 bases stayed unmatched.